This T cell receptor beta chain derives from a study of blood T cell repertoires in COVID-19. Remarks on this clone: Other DNA variants within this sample encode the same CDR3.

The CDR3 is made up of 14 amino acids. V was clipped by 6 bases and J by 4 bases, with 15 bases between them. Germline CDR1 is SNHLY and CDR2 is FYNNEI. Original processing methods: Quantification of nucleated cells was approximated via reference gene primer amplification. TCRdb's copy holds only in-frame clones and misses some; the assay was immunoSEQ multiplex PCR. Clone size and V and J calls were adopted from that table, with D and trimming inferred from the DNA. Of a few hundred thousand clones in the sample, around 90% were seen once. Material: PBMCs or T cells enriched from blood (not recorded which). This chain uses TRBV2 with TRBJ1-1; maybe TRBD1 (5 bases). The TCR sequence derives from a woman between 18 and 29 years old who had recovered from COVID-19. As DNA, the CDR3 is TGTGCCAGCAGCGAGCAAGGGGTTTCCACTGAAGCTTTCTTT. This translates into CASSEQGVSTEAFF.